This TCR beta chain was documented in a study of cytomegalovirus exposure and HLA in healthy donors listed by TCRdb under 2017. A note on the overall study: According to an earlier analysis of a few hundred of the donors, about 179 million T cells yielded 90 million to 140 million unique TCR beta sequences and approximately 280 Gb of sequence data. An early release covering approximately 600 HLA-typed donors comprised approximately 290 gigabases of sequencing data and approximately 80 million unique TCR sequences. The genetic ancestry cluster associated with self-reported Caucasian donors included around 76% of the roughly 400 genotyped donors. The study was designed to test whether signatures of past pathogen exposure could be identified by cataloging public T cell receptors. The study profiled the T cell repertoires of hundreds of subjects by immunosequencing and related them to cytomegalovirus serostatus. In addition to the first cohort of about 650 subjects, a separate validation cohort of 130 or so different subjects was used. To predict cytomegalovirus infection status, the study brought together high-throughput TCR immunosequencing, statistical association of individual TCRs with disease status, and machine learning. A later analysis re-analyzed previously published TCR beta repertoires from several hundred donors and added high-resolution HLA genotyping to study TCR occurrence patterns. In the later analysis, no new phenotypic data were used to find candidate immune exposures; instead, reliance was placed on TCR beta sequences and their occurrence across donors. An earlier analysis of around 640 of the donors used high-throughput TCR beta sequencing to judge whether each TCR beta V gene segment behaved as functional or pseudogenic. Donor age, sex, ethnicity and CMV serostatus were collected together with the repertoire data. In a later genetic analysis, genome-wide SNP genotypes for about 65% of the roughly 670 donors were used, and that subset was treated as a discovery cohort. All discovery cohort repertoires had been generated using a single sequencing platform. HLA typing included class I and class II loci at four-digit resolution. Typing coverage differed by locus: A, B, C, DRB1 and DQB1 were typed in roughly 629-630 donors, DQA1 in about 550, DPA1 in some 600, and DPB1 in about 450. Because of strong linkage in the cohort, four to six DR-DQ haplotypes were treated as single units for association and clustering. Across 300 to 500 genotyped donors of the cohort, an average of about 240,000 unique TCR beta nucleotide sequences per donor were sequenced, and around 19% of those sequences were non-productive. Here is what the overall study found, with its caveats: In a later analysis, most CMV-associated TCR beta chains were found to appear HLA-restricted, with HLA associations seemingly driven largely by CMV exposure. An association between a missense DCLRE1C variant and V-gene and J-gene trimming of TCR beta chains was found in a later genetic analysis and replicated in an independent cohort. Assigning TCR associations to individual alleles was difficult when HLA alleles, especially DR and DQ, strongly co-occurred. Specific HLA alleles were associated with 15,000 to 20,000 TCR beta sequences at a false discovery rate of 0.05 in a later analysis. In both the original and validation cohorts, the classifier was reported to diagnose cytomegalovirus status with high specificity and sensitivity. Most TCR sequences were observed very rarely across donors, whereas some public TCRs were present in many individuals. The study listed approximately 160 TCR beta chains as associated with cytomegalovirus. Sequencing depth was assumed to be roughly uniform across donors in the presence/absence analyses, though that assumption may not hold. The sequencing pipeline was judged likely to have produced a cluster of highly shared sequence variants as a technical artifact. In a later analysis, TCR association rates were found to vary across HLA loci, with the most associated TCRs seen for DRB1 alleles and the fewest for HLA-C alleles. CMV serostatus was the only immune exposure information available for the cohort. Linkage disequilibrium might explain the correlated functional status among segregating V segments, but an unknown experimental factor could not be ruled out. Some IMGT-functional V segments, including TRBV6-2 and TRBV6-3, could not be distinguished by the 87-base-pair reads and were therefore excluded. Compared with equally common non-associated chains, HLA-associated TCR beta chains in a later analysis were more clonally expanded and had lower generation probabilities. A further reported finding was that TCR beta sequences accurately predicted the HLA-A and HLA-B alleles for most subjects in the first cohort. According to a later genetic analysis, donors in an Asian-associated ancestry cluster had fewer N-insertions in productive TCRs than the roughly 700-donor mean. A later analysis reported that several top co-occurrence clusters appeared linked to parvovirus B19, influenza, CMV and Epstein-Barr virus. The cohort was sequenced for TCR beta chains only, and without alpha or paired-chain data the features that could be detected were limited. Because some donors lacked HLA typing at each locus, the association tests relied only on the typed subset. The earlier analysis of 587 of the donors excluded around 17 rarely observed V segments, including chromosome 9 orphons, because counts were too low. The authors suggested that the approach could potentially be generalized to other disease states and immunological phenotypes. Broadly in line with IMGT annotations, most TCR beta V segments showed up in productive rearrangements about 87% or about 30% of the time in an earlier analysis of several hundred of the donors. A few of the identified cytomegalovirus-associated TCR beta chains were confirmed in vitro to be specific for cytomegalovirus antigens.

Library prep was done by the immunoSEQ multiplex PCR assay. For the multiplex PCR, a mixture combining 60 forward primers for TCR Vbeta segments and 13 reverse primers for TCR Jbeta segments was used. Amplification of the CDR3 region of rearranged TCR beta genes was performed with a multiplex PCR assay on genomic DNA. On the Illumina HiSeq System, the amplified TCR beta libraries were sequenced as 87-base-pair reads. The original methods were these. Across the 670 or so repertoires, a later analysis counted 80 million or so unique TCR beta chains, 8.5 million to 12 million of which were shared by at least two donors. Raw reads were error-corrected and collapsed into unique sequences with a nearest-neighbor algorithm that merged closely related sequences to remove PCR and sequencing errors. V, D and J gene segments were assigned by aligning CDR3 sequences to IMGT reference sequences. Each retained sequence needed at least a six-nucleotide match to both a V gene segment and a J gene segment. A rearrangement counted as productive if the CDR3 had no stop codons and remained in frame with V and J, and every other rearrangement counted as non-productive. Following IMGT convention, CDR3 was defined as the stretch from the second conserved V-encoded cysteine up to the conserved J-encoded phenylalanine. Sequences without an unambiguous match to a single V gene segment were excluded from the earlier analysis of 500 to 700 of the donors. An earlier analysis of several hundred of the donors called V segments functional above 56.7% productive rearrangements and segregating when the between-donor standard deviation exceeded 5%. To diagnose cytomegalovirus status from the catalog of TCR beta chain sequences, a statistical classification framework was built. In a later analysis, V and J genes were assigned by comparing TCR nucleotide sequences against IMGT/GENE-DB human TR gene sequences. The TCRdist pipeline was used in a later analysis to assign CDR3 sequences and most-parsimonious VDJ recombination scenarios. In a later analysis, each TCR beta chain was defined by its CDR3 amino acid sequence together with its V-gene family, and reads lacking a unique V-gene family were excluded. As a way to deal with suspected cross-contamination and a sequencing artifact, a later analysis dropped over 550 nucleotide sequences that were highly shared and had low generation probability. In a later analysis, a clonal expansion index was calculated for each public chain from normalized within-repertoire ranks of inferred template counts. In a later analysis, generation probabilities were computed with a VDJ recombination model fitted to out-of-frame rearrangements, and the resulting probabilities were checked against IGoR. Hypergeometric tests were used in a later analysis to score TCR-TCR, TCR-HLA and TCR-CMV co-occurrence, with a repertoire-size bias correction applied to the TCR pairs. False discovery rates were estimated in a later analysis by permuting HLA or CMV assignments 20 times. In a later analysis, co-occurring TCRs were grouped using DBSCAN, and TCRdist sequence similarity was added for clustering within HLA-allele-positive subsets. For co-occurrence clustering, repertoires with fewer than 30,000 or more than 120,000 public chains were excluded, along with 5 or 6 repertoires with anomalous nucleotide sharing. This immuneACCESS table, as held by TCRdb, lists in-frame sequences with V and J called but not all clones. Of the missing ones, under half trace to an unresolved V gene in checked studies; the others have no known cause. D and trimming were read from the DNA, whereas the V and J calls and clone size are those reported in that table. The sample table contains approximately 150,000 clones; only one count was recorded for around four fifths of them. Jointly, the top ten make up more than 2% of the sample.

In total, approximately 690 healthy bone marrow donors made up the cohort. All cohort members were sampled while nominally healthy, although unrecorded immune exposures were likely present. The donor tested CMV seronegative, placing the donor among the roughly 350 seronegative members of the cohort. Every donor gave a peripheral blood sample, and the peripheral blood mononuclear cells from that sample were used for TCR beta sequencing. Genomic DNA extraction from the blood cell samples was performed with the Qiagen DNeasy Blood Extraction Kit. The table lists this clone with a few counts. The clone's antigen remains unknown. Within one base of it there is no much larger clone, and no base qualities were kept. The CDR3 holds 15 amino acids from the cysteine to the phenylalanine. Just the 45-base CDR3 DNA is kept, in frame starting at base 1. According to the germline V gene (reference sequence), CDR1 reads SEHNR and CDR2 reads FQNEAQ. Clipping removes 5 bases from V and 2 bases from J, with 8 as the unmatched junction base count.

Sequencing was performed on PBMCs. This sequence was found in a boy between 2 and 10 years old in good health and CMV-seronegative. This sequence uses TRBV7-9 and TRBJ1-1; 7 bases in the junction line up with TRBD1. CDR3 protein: CASSTRDSPNTEAFF. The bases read TGTGCCAGCAGCACCCGGGACAGCCCTAACACTGAAGCTTTCTTT. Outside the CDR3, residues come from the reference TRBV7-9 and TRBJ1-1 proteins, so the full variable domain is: DTGVSQNPRHKITKRGQNVTFRCDPISEHNRLYWYRQTLGQGPEFLTYFQNEAQLEKSRLLSDRFSAERPKGSFSTLEIQRTEQGDSAMYLCASSTRDSPNTEAFFGQGTRLTVV.